The present T cell receptor (beta chain) was sequenced within a study of PD-1 blockade in classical Hodgkin lymphoma. CDR1 is LNHDA, CDR2 SQIVND, per germline (reference sequence). The CDR3 totals 14 residues. The germline V and J ends were trimmed by 3 bases and 5 bases, with 11 bases remaining between them. Every patient was affected by relapse after autologous stem cell transplantation, while exposure to brentuximab vedotin was not uniform. Study-wide findings and caveats: Excluded were patients who started nivolumab under 1 year after ASCT, a group that had lower diversity. Baseline diversity was lower in partial responders and progressors than complete responders.

For this clone: Antigen specificity is unknown.

The assay was immunoSEQ multiplex PCR, and TCRdb's table has in-frame clones only and misses some. This sample carries under 60,000 clones, around 72% of them seen once, and the ten largest clones take about 10%. The sequencing used peripheral blood mononuclear cells (PBMCs), collected at baseline. The source is a human donor with classical Hodgkin lymphoma. The chain combines TRBV19 with TRBJ2-1; perhaps TRBD2 as D (6 bases). The CDR3 loop is CASSIRRGHNEQFF. CDR3 in DNA: TGTGCCAGTAGTATCAGGCGGGGACACAATGAGCAGTTCTTC.